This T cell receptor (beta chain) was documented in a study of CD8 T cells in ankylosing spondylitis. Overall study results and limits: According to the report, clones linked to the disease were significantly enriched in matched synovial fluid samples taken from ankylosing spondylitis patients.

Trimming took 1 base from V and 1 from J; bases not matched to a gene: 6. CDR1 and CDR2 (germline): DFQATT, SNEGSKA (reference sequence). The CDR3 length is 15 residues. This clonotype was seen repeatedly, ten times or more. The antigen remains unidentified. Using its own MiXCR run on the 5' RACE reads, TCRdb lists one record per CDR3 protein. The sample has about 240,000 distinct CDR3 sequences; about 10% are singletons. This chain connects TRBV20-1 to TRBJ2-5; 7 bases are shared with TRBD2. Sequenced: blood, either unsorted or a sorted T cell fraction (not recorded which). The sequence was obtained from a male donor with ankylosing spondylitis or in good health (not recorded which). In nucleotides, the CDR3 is TGCAGTGCTAGAGGGACTAGAGAGGTCCAAGAGACCCAGTACTTC. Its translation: CSARGTREVQETQYF.